This TCR beta chain came from a study of blood T cells in healthy people across ages. Alongside a J-beta primer mix, a sample-barcoded 5' primer served in a second PCR lasting about 6 to 12 cycles. TCRdb redid the calling of the 5' RACE reads with MiXCR, one entry per CDR3 protein. The table lists 850,000 or so distinct CDR3 sequences, less than 35% of them singletons. The total RNA that was extracted per sample amounted to at least 6 micrograms. Findings and caveats of the study: With naive T cell percentage, TCR beta diversity showed a strong correlation. When one million T cells were used, diversity estimates were thought to be underestimates.

A note on this clonotype: Its specificity is not known.

V was cut by 0 bases and J by 8 bases, with 13 bases left in between. The CDR3 length is 14 residues. The germline V gene encodes CDR1 MGHRA and CDR2 YSYEKL. This TCR derives from a woman over 75 in good health. Source material: blood. The gene calls are TRBV4-1 and TRBJ1-2; TRBD1 is a possible D gene (6 bases). For the CDR3, the DNA is TGCGCCAGCAGCCAAGAGGAACAGGGTAGAGGCTACACCTTC. Protein sequence: CASSQEEQGRGYTF.